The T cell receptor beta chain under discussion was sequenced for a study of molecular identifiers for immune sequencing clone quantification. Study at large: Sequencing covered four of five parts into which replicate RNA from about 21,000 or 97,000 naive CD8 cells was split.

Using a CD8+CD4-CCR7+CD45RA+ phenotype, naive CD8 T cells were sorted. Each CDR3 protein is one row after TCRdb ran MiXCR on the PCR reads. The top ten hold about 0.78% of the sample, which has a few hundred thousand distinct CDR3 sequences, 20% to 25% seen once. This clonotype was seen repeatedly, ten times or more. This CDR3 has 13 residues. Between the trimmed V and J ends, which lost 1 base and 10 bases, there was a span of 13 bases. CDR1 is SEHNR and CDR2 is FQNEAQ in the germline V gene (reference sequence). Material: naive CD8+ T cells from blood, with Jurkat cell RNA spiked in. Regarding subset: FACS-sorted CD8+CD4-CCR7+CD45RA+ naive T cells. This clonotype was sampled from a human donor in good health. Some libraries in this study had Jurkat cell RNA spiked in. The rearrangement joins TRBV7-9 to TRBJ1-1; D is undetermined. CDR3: CASSLGAARVAFF. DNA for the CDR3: TGTGCCAGCAGCTTAGGGGCCGCGCGGGTAGCTTTCTTT.